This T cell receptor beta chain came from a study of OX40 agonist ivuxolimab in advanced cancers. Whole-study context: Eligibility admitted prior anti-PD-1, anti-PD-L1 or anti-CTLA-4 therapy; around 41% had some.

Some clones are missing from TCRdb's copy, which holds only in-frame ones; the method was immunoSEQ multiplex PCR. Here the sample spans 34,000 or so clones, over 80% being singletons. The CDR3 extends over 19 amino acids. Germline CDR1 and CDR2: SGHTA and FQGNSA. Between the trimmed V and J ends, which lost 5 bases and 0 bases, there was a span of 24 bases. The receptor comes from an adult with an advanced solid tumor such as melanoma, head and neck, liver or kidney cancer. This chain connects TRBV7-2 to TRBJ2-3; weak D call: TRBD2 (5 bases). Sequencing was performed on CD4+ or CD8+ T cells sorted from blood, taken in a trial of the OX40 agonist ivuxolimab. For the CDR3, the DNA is TGTGCCAGCAGCGAACCCCCTGATCGGACCCGCGGGAGCACAGATACGCAGTATTTT. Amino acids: CASSEPPDRTRGSTDTQYF.